This T cell receptor (beta chain) was sequenced during a study of Ad26.COV2.S vaccination and SARS-CoV-2 variants. Study observations and caveats: Compared with placebo recipients, vaccine recipients had higher spike-specific TCR breadth. Using TCR breadth and depth analyses may have led to underestimated total T cell responses.

Comments on this clone: Its antigen is as yet unknown.

The V end was cut by 4 bases, the J end by 3 bases, with 13 bases between. The germline V gene encodes CDR1 SGHRS and CDR2 YFSETQ. This CDR3 contains 14 residues. TCRdb's copy holds only in-frame clones and misses some; the assay was immunoSEQ multiplex PCR. The data contain about 350,000 clones, under 95% of them singletons. V and J are TRBV5-1 and TRBJ1-1; D perhaps matches TRBD1 (5 bases). The clonotype was recovered from a human donor who had recovered from COVID-19. Sequenced here: peripheral blood, sampled after recovery from COVID-19. The CDR3: CASSMGGTYTEAFF. The DNA of the CDR3 is TGCGCCAGCAGCATGGGGGGGACGTACACTGAAGCTTTCTTT.